The TCR beta chain described here comes from a study of a mutant IDH1 vaccine in newly diagnosed glioma. V was trimmed by 7 bases and J by 3 bases, leaving 19 bases between them. Germline V lookup: CDR1 MNHNS, CDR2 SASEGT. The CDR3 extends over 15 amino acids. The table came from immunoSEQ multiplex PCR; TCRdb's copy has only in-frame clones and leaves some out. This table holds 65,000 to 70,000 clones, around 85% found once. Time point indicated: baseline, week 1 (first vaccination visit). Treatment given: pre-vaccination baseline after standard-of-care therapy. The chain uses TRBV6-1 and TRBJ2-7; TRBD1 is a possible D gene (5 bases). The TCR originated in a man aged 25 to 40 with glioma. The sample consisted of PBMCs, taken from a glioma patient treated with radiotherapy, temozolomide or both. The CDR3 DNA sequence: TGTGCCAGCAACCCTCTCCTATTGGGGCACTACGAGCAGTACTTC. It codes for CASNPLLLGHYEQYF.